This record covers a single T cell receptor beta chain. Original analysis: Estimation of nucleated cell counts was performed using reference gene primer amplification. The data were produced by immunoSEQ multiplex PCR, yet TCRdb's version contains in-frame clones alone and is incomplete. V, J and clone size reflect that table, while D and trimming were determined from the DNA. Of about 330,000 clones in the sample, approximately 90% were seen once. This entry is derived from a study of blood T cell repertoires in COVID-19. Study-wide background: The analysed material was cDNA or gDNA that came from T cells, B-cell-depleted T cells, or PBMCs.

V gave up 4 bases and J gave up 2 bases; unmatched junction bases: 16. This CDR3 contains 20 residues. CDR1 SNHLY and CDR2 FYNNEI come from the germline V gene. This TCR derives from a man younger than 45 with COVID-19, enrolled during active disease. Sample: peripheral blood. The J gene is TRBJ2-1, the V gene TRBV2; TRBD2 matches at 11 bases. The chain's CDR3 is CASSVPRGTASGRTYNEQFF. In DNA, the CDR3 is TGTGCCAGCAGTGTTCCAAGGGGGACGGCTAGCGGGAGGACCTACAATGAGCAGTTCTTC. Supplemented by reference TRBV2 and TRBJ2-1, the full variable domain reads EPEVTQTPSHQVTQMGQEVILRCVPISNHLYFYWYRQILGQKVEFLVSFYNNEISEKSEIFDDQFSVERPDGSNFTLKIRSTKLEDSAMYFCASSVPRGTASGRTYNEQFFGPGTRLTVL.